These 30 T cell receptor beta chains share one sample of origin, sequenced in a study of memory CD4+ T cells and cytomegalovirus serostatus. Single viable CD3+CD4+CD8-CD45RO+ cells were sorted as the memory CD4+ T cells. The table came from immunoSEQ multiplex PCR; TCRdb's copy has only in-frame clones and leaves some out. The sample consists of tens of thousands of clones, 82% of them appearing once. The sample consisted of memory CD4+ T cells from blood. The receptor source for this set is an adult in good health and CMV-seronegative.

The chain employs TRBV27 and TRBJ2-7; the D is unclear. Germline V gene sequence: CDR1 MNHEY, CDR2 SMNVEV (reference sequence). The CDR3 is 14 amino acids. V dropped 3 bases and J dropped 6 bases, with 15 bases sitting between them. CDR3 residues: CASSLVSGFSEQYF. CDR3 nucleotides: TGTGCCAGCAGTTTGGTATCCGGTTTTAGCGAGCAGTACTTC.

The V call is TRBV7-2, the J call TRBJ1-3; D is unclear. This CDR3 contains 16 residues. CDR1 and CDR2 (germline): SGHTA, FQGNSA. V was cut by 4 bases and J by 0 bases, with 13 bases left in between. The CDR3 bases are TGTGCCAGCAGCTCCTTCGCCGCGAGCTCTGGAAACACCATATATTTT. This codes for CASSSFAASSGNTIYF.

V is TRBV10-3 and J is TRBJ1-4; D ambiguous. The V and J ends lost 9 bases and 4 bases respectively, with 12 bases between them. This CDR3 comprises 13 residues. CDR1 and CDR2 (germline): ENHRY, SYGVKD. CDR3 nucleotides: TGTGCCATGAACAGCCGAATTAATGAAAAACTGTTTTTT. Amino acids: CAMNSRINEKLFF.

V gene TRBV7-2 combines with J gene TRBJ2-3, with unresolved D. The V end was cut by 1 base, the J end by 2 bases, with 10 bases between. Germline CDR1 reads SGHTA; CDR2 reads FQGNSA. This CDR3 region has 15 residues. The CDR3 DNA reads TGTGCCAGCAGCTTAGTTGGGCTCCTCACAGATACGCAGTATTTT. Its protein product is CASSLVGLLTDTQYF.

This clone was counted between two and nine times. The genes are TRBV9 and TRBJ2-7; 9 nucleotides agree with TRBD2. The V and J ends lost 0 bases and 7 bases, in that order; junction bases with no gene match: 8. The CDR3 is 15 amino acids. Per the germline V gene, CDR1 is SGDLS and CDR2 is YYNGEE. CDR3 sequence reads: CASSVVGSGGEEQYF. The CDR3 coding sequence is TGTGCCAGCAGCGTAGTGGGTAGCGGGGGAGAAGAGCAGTACTTC. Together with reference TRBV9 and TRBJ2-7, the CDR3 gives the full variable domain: DSGVTQTPKHLITATGQRVTLRCSPRSGDLSVYWYQQSLDQGLQFLIQYYNGEERAKGNILERFSAQQFPDLHSELNLSSLELGDSALYFCASSVVGSGGEEQYFGPGTRLTVT.

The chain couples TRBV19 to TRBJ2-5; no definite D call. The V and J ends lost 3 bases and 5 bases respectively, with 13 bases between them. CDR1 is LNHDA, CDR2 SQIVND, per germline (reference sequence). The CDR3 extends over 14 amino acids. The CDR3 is CASSIQERRETQYF. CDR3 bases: TGTGCCAGTAGTATTCAGGAAAGACGGGAGACCCAGTACTTC.

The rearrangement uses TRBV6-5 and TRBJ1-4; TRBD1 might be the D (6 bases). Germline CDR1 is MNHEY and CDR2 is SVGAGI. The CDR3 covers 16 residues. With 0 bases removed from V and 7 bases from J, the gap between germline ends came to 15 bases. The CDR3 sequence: CASSYSLYRAGEKLFF. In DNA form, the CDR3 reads TGTGCCAGCAGTTACTCCCTGTACAGGGCTGGTGAAAAACTGTTTTTT.

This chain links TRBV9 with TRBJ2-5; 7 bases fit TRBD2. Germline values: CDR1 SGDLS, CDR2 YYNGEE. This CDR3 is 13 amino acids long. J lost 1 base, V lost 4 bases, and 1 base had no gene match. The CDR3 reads CASSPGGQETQYF. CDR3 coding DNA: TGTGCCAGCAGCCCGGGGGGCCAAGAGACCCAGTACTTC.

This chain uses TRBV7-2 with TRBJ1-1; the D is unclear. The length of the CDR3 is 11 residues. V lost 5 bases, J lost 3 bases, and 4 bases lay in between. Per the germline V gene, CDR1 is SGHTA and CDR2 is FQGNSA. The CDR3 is CASSRDTEAFF. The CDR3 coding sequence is TGTGCCAGCAGCCGGGACACTGAAGCTTTCTTT. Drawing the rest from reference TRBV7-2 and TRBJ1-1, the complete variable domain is GAGVSQSPSNKVTEKGKDVELRCDPISGHTALYWYRQSLGQGLEFLIYFQGNSAPDKSGLPSDRFSAERTGGSVSTLTIQRTQQEDSAVYLCASSRDTEAFFGQGTRLTVV.

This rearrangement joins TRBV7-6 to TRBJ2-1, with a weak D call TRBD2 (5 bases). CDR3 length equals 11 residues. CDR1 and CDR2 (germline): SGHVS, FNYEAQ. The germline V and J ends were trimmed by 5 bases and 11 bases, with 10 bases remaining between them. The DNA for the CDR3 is TGTGCCAGCAGCACCGGGGTTAAGCAGTTCTTC. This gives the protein CASSTGVKQFF.

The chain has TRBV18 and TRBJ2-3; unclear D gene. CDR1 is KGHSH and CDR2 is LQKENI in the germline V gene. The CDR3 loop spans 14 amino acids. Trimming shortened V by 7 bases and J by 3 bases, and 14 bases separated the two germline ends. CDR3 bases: TGTGCCAGCTTCAGGAGCCTGGGAACAGATACGCAGTATTTT. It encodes CASFRSLGTDTQYF. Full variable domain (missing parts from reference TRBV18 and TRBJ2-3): NAGVMQNPRHLVRRRGQEARLRCSPMKGHSHVYWYRQLPEEGLKFMVYLQKENIIDESGMPKERFSAEFPKEGPSILRIQQVVRGDSAAYFCASFRSLGTDTQYFGPGTRLTVL.

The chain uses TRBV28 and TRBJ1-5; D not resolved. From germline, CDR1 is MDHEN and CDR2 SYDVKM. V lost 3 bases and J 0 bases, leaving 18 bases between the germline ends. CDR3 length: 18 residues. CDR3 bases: TGTGCCAGCAGTTTTTTAGTTGCGGGAGGGTCTAGCAATCAGCCCCAGCATTTT. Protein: CASSFLVAGGSSNQPQHF.

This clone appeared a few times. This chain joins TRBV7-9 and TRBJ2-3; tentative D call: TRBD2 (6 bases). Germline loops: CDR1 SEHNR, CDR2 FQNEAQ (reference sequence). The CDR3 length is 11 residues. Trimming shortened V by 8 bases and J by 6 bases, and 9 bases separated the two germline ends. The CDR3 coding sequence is TGTGCCAGCGCGGAGGGGGATACGCAGTATTTT. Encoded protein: CASAEGDTQYF.

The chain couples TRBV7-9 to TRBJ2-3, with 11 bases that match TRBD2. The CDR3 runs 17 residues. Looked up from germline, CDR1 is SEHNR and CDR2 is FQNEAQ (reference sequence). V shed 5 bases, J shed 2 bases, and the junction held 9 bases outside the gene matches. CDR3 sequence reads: CASSLLAGGPYTDTQYF. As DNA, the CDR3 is TGTGCCAGCAGCCTCTTAGCGGGGGGGCCCTACACAGATACGCAGTATTTT.

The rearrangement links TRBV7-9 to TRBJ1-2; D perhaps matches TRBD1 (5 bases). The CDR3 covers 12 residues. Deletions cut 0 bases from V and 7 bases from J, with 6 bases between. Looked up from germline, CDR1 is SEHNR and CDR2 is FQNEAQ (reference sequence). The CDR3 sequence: CASSLAQGGYTF. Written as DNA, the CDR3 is TGTGCCAGCAGCTTAGCGCAGGGTGGCTACACCTTC.

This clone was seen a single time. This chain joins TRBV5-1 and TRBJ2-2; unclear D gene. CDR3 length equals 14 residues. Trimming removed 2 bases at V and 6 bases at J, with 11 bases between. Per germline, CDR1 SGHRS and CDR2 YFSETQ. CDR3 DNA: TGCGCCAGCAGCTTATCCTCCCACCCCGGGGAGCTGTTTTTT. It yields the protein CASSLSSHPGELFF.

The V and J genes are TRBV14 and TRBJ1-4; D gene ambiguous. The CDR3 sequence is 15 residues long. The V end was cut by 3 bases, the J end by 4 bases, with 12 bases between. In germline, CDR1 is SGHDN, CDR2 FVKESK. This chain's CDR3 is CASSQKARGNEKLFF. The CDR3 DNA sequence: TGTGCCAGCAGCCAGAAGGCGCGTGGTAATGAAAAACTGTTTTTT.

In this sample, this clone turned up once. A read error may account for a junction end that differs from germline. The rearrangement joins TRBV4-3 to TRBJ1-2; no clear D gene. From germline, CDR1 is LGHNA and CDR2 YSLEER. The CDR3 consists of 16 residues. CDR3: CASSKDVRLVRGGYTF. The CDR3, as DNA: TGCGCCAGCAGCAAAGACGTCCGATTAGTCCGGGGTGGCTACACCTTC.

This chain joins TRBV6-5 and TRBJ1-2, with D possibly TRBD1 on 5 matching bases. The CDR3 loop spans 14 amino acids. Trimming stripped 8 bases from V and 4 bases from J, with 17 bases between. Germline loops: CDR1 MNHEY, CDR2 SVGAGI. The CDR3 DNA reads TGTGCCAGCGGAAGACCCTCCCAGGGCTATGGCTACACCTTC. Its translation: CASGRPSQGYGYTF.

In DNA form, the CDR3 reads TGTGCCAGCAGCTCGAGACAGGGGGATGAAAAACTGTTTTTT. Translated, it gives CASSSRQGDEKLFF. This sequence joins TRBV5-4 and TRBJ1-4; 9 bases align to TRBD1. V lost 3 bases and J lost 6; bases outside the gene matches: 3. The CDR3 extends over 14 amino acids. The germline CDR1 and CDR2 sequences are SGHNT and YYREEE (reference sequence).

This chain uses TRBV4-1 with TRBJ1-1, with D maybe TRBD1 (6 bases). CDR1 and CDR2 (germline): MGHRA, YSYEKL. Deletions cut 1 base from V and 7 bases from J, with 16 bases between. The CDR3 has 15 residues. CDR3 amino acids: CASSQGWQGRFEAFF. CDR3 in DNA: TGCGCCAGCAGCCAAGGTTGGCAGGGGCGATTTGAAGCTTTCTTT.

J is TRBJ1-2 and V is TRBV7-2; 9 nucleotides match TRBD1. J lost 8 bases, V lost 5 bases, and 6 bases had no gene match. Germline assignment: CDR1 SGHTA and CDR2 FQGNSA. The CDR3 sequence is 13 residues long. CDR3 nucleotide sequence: TGTGCCAGCAGCAGGGACAGGGTTGGCGGCTACACCTTC. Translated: CASSRDRVGGYTF.

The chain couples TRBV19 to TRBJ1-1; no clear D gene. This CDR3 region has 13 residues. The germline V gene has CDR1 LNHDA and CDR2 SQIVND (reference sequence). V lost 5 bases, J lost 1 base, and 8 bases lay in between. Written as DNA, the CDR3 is TGTGCCAGTAGTTCCCAATCGAACACTGAAGCTTTCTTT. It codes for CASSSQSNTEAFF.

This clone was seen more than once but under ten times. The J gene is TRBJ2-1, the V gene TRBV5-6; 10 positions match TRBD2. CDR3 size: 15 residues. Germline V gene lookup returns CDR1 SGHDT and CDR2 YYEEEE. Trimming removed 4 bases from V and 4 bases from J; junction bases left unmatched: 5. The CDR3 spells CASSPLAGDYNEQFF. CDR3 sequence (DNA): TGTGCCAGCAGCCCTCTAGCGGGGGATTACAATGAGCAGTTCTTC. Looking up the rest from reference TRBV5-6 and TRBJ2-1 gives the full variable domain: DAGVTQSPTHLIKTRGQQVTLRCSPKSGHDTVSWYQQALGQGPQFIFQYYEEEERQRGNFPDRFSGHQFPNYSSELNVNALLLGDSALYLCASSPLAGDYNEQFFGPGTRLTVL.

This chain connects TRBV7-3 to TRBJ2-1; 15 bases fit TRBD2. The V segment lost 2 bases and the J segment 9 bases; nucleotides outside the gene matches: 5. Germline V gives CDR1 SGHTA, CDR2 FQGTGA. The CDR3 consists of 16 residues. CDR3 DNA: TGTGCCAGCAGCTTAGGGACTAGCGGGGGGCAGGGTGAGCAGTTCTTC. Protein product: CASSLGTSGGQGEQFF.

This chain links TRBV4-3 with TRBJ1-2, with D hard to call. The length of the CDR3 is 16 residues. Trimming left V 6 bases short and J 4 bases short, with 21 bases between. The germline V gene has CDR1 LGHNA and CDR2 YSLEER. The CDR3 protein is CASSPHYGLAGYGYTF. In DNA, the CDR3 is TGCGCCAGCAGTCCACATTACGGATTGGCGGGCTATGGCTACACCTTC.

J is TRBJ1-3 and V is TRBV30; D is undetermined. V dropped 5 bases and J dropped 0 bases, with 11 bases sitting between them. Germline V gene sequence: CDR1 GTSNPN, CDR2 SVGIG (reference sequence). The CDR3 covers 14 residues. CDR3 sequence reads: CAWAGGYSGNTIYF. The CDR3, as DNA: TGTGCCTGGGCCGGCGGGTACTCTGGAAACACCATATATTTT.

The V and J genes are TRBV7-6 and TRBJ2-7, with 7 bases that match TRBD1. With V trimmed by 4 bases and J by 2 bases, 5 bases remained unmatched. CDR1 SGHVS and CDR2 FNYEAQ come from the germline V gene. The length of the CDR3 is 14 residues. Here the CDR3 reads CASSWGQRAYEQYF. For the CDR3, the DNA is TGTGCCAGCAGCTGGGGACAGCGAGCCTACGAGCAGTACTTC.

The CDR3 reads CASNQGDRASPLHF. The CDR3 DNA reads as TGTGCCAGCAACCAGGGGGACAGGGCTTCGCCCCTCCACTTT. The J gene is TRBJ1-6, the V gene TRBV9, with 9 bases fitting TRBD1. Germline values: CDR1 SGDLS, CDR2 YYNGEE. The CDR3 is 14 amino acids. V lost 6 bases to trimming and J lost 13 bases; unmatched junction nucleotides: 11.

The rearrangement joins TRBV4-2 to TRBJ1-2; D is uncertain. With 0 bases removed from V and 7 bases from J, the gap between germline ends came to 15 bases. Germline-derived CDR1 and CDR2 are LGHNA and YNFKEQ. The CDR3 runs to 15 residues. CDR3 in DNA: TGTGCCAGCAGCCAAGATCGGGCAGTCCGGGGTGGCTACACCTTC. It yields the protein CASSQDRAVRGGYTF.